These 8 T cell receptor beta chains came from one sample sequenced in a study of cytomegalovirus exposure and HLA in healthy donors (TCRdb year 2017). Library method: the immunoSEQ multiplex PCR assay. For the multiplex PCR, a mixture combining 60 forward primers for TCR Vbeta segments and 13 reverse primers for TCR Jbeta segments was used. This immuneACCESS table, as held by TCRdb, lists in-frame sequences with V and J called but not all clones. Of the missing ones, under half trace to an unresolved V gene in checked studies; the others have no known cause. The sample table records under 170,000 clones; approximately 85% of these occur just once. Around 6.3% of the sample is in the top ten clones. Sequencing was performed on PBMCs. The receptors were gathered from a man between 50 and 59 years old in good health and CMV-seropositive.

The J gene is TRBJ2-1, the V gene TRBV4-2; no reliable D call. Per germline, CDR1 LGHNA and CDR2 YNFKEQ. V was cut by 1 base and J by 9 bases, with 7 bases left in between. This CDR3 contains 12 residues. This chain's CDR3 is CASSQVSSEQFF. CDR3 sequence (DNA): TGTGCCAGCAGCCAAGTTTCGAGTGAGCAGTTCTTC.

The gene calls are TRBV27 and TRBJ1-5; 11 bases are shared with TRBD1. The CDR3 is 19 amino acids. Germline CDR1 is MNHEY and CDR2 is SMNVEV (reference sequence). The J segment lost 8 bases and the V segment lost 5 bases, leaving 20 bases of the junction unmatched. CDR3 loop: CASSTYNYRDRGIPEPQHF. In nucleotides, the CDR3 is TGTGCCAGCAGTACCTACAACTACCGGGACAGGGGGATCCCAGAGCCCCAGCATTTT.

The chain combines TRBV9 with TRBJ2-2; 11 positions agree with TRBD2. The CDR3 consists of 14 residues. Germline CDR1 reads SGDLS; CDR2 reads YYNGEE. The J segment lost 8 bases and the V segment lost 3 bases, leaving 3 bases of the junction unmatched. DNA for the CDR3: TGTGCCAGCAGCGCCGGGACTAGCGGAGGGGAGCTGTTTTTT. This translates into CASSAGTSGGELFF.

The J gene is TRBJ1-2, the V gene TRBV9; D not certain. Germline assignment: CDR1 SGDLS and CDR2 YYNGEE. V lost 0 bases to trimming and J lost 4 bases, with 4 bases between them. The CDR3 extends over 12 amino acids. The DNA of the CDR3 is TGTGCCAGCAGCGTAGCAGGCTATGGCTACACCTTC. Translated, it gives CASSVAGYGYTF. The complete variable domain, with remaining parts taken from reference TRBV9 and TRBJ1-2, reads DSGVTQTPKHLITATGQRVTLRCSPRSGDLSVYWYQQSLDQGLQFLIQYYNGEERAKGNILERFSAQQFPDLHSELNLSSLELGDSALYFCASSVAGYGYTFGSGTRLTVV.

The V call is TRBV29-1, the J call TRBJ1-1; 7 nucleotides align to TRBD1. Germline values: CDR1 SQVTM, CDR2 ANQGSEA. The V and J ends lost 4 bases and 11 bases, in that order; junction bases with no gene match: 19. This CDR3 has 15 residues. CDR3 in amino acids: CSVVPARTGLRRAFF. The CDR3 DNA follows: TGCAGCGTTGTGCCGGCCCGGACAGGCCTGAGGCGTGCTTTCTTT.

This clone was seen a handful of times. The J gene is TRBJ1-1, the V gene TRBV30; 7 nucleotides agree with TRBD1. This CDR3 has 14 amino acids. Germline V CDR1 and CDR2: GTSNPN, SVGIG (reference sequence). J lost 6 bases, V lost 1 base, and 8 bases had no gene match. Here the CDR3 DNA reads TGTGCCTGGAGTGGATCGGGGGACAGCTCTGAAGCTTTCTTT. It is translated as CAWSGSGDSSEAFF.

The CDR3: CASSRGGWIYGYTF. CDR3 in DNA: TGTGCCAGCAGTAGGGGGGGTTGGATCTATGGCTACACCTTC. The rearrangement joins TRBV6-5 to TRBJ1-2, with D perhaps matching TRBD1 (6 bases). This CDR3 spans 14 amino acids. The V gene lost 5 bases and the J gene lost 4 bases, with 14 bases spanning the gap. Germline CDR1 reads MNHEY; CDR2 reads SVGAGI.

Comment on this clone: An end of the junction does not agree with germline; a read error may underlie this. V is TRBV7-7 and J is TRBJ2-2; 8 nucleotides align to TRBD2. Looked up from germline, CDR1 is SSHAT and CDR2 is FNYEAQ (reference sequence). The CDR3 totals 15 residues. DNA for the CDR3: TGTGCTAGCAGCTTGTTTAGCGGGATCCCCGGGGAGCTGTTTTTT. It yields the protein CASSLFSGIPGELFF.